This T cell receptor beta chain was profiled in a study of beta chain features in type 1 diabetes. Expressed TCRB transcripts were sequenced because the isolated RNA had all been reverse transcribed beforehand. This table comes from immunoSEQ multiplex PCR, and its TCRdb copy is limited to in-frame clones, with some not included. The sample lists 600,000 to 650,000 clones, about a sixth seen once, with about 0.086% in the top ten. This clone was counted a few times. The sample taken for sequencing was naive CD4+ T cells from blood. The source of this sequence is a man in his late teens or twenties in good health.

The CDR3 here is CASSLRTGGEQYF. Written as DNA, the CDR3 is TGCGCCAGCAGCTTACGGACAGGGGGCGAGCAGTACTTC. V is TRBV5-1 and J is TRBJ2-7; 10 bases map to TRBD1. Germline trimming cut 2 bases from V and 6 bases from J; bases unmatched to any gene: 2. The CDR3 consists of 13 residues. Germline CDR1 reads SGHRS; CDR2 reads YFSETQ.